This TCR beta chain was retrieved from a study of blood T cell repertoires in COVID-19. Sequenced by immunoSEQ multiplex PCR; TCRdb stores in-frame clones only, minus some. The data show about 190,000 clones, with 65% to 80% seen just once and 13% held by the top ten. V shed 6 bases, J shed 4 bases, and the junction held 2 bases outside the gene matches. This CDR3 region has 13 residues. The sample was peripheral blood. The origin of this receptor is a man over 45 who had recovered from COVID-19. The chain combines TRBV12-3 or TRBV12-4 with TRBJ2-1; 8 bases agree with TRBD1. DNA for the CDR3: TGTGCCAGCAGCCGACAGGGGTACAATGAGCAGTTCTTC. Its protein product is CASSRQGYNEQFF.